The rows below give T cell receptor beta chains drawn from one sample of a study of blood T cell repertoires in COVID-19. Profiling relied on immunoSEQ multiplex PCR, and the TCRdb table lists in-frame clones only, not all of them. This sample has roughly 120,000 clones, with just over 85% found just once. The material sequenced was peripheral blood. These receptors came from a woman in her forties or fifties with active or convalescent COVID-19. Both conserved end residues are part of each CDR3. A D gene is named only where the DNA matches it firmly. Clone size is stated in some rows and not others, as once, few, many or a class when expanded.

D gene,V gene,CDR3 length,clone size,J gene,CDR3 DNA,CDR3 protein
NA,TRBV6-5,13,NA,TRBJ1-5,TGTGCCAGCAGACAGACCCCAGGGCTGCCCCAGCATTTT,CASRQTPGLPQHF
TRBD1,TRBV9,16,few,TRBJ1-2,TGTGCCAGCAGCGTAGCTTCGAGGCCGGGGACAGGGGCACACACCTTC,CASSVASRPGTGAHTF
NA,TRBV5-6,13,NA,TRBJ1-1,TGTGCCAGCAGCGTGGCACAGAACACTGAAGCTTTCTTT,CASSVAQNTEAFF
TRBD2,TRBV7-9,15,NA,TRBJ2-7,TGTGCCAGCAGCGCCCGGGCGGGGGGGGCCTACGAGCAGTACTTC,CASSARAGGAYEQYF
NA,TRBV7-9,13,NA,TRBJ1-2,TGTGCCAGCAGCCGTTTAGGGGCCTATGGCTACACCTTC,CASSRLGAYGYTF
TRBD1,TRBV5-5,14,NA,TRBJ1-6,TGTGCCAGCAGCTTGGAACAGGGGACCTCACCCCTCCACTTT,CASSLEQGTSPLHF
NA,TRBV7-2,13,NA,TRBJ1-2,TGTGCCAGCAGCAGTGACAGGAAGCGGGGCTACACCTTC,CASSSDRKRGYTF
NA,TRBV27,14,NA,TRBJ1-6,TGTGCCAGCAGTTTAGCCAGGGATAATTCACCCCTCCACTTT,CASSLARDNSPLHF
NA,TRBV5-1,15,NA,TRBJ2-7,TGCGCCAGCAGCTTGGACCCCGACGGCTCGGGAGAGCAGTACTTC,CASSLDPDGSGEQYF
NA,TRBV3-1/TRBV3-2,15,few,TRBJ2-2,TGTGCCAGCAGCTGGCGGTTAACGAACACCGGGGAGCTGTTTTTT,CASSWRLTNTGELFF
TRBD1,TRBV5-6,14,NA,TRBJ1-1,TGTGCCAGCAGCTTGAGACAGGGGCCGACTGAAGCTTTCTTT,CASSLRQGPTEAFF
NA,TRBV3-1/TRBV3-2,13,NA,TRBJ2-5,TGTGCCAGCAGCAACCAGGGTGAAGAGACCCAGTACTTC,CASSNQGEETQYF
NA,TRBV10-3,13,NA,TRBJ1-2,TGTGCCATCAGTGCAACGGAGAGCTATGGCTACACCTTC,CAISATESYGYTF
NA,TRBV7-2,14,once,TRBJ2-3,TGTGCCAGCAGCTTGCGAGTCCTCCCAGATACGCAGTATTTT,CASSLRVLPDTQYF
TRBD2,TRBV5-5,20,NA,TRBJ2-6,TGTGCCAGCAGCTTGGCGGGACTAGCGGGACGGAGAGCTGGGGCCAACGTCCTGACTTTC,CASSLAGLAGRRAGANVLTF
NA,TRBV5-4,14,NA,TRBJ2-7,TGTGCCAGCACTCCCCGCGGGAACTCCTACGAGCAGTACTTC,CASTPRGNSYEQYF
NA,TRBV6-1,15,NA,TRBJ1-2,TGTGCCAGCCTACCCTCCACCGGGAGTAACTATGGCTACACCTTC,CASLPSTGSNYGYTF
TRBD2,TRBV28,12,NA,TRBJ2-7,TGTGCCAGCACCCGCGAAGCGGGGGAGCAGTACTTC,CASTREAGEQYF
TRBD1,TRBV19,17,NA,TRBJ1-5,TGTGCCAGTAGTATAGGGTTCGGACAGGGGGGGTTTCAGCCCCAGCATTTT,CASSIGFGQGGFQPQHF
TRBD2,TRBV11-2,16,NA,TRBJ2-1,TGTGCCAGCAGCTTCGCGTTAGCGGGAGCCTACAATGAGCAGTTCTTC,CASSFALAGAYNEQFF
NA,TRBV9,13,NA,TRBJ2-3,TGTGCCAGCAGCGTAGTAGGGGTAGATACGCAGTATTTT,CASSVVGVDTQYF
NA,TRBV30,10,NA,TRBJ2-5,TGTGCCTGGTCCATGGAGACCCAGTACTTC,CAWSMETQYF
NA,TRBV28,15,NA,TRBJ1-5,TGTGCCAGCAGTTTGTTAGGGACAAGCAATCAGCCCCAGCATTTT,CASSLLGTSNQPQHF
NA,TRBV5-4,15,NA,TRBJ2-1,TGTGCCAGCAGCTTGGAAGCGGTACCCTACAATGAGCAGTTCTTC,CASSLEAVPYNEQFF
NA,TRBV5-5,12,NA,TRBJ1-5,TGTGCCAGCAGCCTCACAGGGTTCGTTCAGCATTTT,CASSLTGFVQHF
TRBD1,TRBV11-2,15,NA,TRBJ2-3,TGTGCCAGCAGCTTAGGGACAGGAAGAACGGATACGCAGTATTTT,CASSLGTGRTDTQYF
NA,TRBV7-2,13,NA,TRBJ2-3,TGTGCCAGCAGCTTAGTACGGGGAGATACGCAGTATTTT,CASSLVRGDTQYF
TRBD2,TRBV18,13,NA,TRBJ2-7,TGTGCCAGCTCACCAGGGGAGGGCTACGAGCAGTACTTC,CASSPGEGYEQYF